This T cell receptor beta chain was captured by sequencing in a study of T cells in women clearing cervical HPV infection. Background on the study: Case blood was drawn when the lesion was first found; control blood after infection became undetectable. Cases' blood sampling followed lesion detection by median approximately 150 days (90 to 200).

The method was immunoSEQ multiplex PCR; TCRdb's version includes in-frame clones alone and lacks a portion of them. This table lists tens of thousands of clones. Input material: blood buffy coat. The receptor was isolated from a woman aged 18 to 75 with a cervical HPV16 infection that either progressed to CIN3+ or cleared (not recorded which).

CDR3 DNA (partial): TGTGCCACCGCGGGACAGGGTATAGATACG. It encodes CATAGQGIDT. The entire CDR3 reads CATAGQGIDTQYF. The rearrangement links TRBV10-3 to TRBJ2-3, with 9 bases lining up with TRBD1. With the read ending 3 residues before the CDR3 end, the germline J gene is used to fill in that end. The germline CDR1 and CDR2 sequences are ENHRY and SYGVKD. V trimming: 10 bases; J trimming: 5 bases; junction bases outside the gene matches: 7. This CDR3 region has 13 residues.